Listed below are T cell receptor beta chains from one sample, sequenced in a study of blood T cell repertoires in COVID-19. Data came from immunoSEQ multiplex PCR; TCRdb stores just in-frame clones and leaves some out. This sample carries over 150,000 clones, 70% to 85% of them seen once, and the ten largest clones take 13%. Sequencing input: peripheral blood. These receptors all come from a human donor in a cohort sampled during active COVID-19. CDR3s include the opening cysteine and the closing phenylalanine or tryptophan. A D gene is named only where the DNA matches it firmly. A row's size may be missing; if present it is once, few, many or a size class.

v_call: TRBV6-4
d_call: -
clone_size: -
j_call: TRBJ1-5
cdr3_nt: TGTGCCAGCAGAGTCAGGGCAGACGATAGCAATCAGCCCCAGCATTTT
cdr3_aa: CASRVRADDSNQPQHF

v_call: TRBV19
d_call: TRBD1
clone_size: -
j_call: TRBJ2-2
cdr3_nt: TGTGCCAGTAGTCCCGGGACAGGGAACACCGGGGAGCTGTTTTTT
cdr3_aa: CASSPGTGNTGELFF

v_call: TRBV11-2
d_call: -
clone_size: -
j_call: TRBJ2-1
cdr3_nt: TGTGCCAGCGCGGGAAACCTGAACTCCTACAATGAGCAGTTCTTC
cdr3_aa: CASAGNLNSYNEQFF

v_call: TRBV3-1/TRBV3-2
d_call: -
clone_size: -
j_call: TRBJ1-1
cdr3_nt: TGTGCCAGCAGCCAAGATTCCCGGGGGGAAGAGGGGGCTGAAGCTTTCTTT
cdr3_aa: CASSQDSRGEEGAEAFF

v_call: TRBV2
d_call: -
clone_size: -
j_call: TRBJ1-2
cdr3_nt: TGTGCCAGCAGTCGGGAGGGCTATGGCTACACCTTC
cdr3_aa: CASSREGYGYTF

v_call: TRBV5-1
d_call: TRBD1
clone_size: -
j_call: TRBJ1-1
cdr3_nt: TGCGCCAGCATCGCCTACAGGGGGGAGATGAACACTGAAGCTTTCTTT
cdr3_aa: CASIAYRGEMNTEAFF

v_call: TRBV5-1
d_call: -
clone_size: -
j_call: TRBJ2-7
cdr3_nt: TGCGCCAGCAGCCCACTCGGGACACCCGGCTCCTACGAGCAGTACTTC
cdr3_aa: CASSPLGTPGSYEQYF

v_call: TRBV11-2
d_call: -
clone_size: few
j_call: TRBJ1-5
cdr3_nt: TGTGCCAGCAGCGGAGGGGGGGTTGGGAATCAGCCCCAGCATTTT
cdr3_aa: CASSGGGVGNQPQHF

v_call: TRBV2
d_call: TRBD1
clone_size: -
j_call: TRBJ1-5
cdr3_nt: TGTGCCAGCAGGGGCAGGGGGCCGGGCAATCAGCCCCAGCATTTT
cdr3_aa: CASRGRGPGNQPQHF

v_call: TRBV11-3
d_call: TRBD2
clone_size: once
j_call: TRBJ2-1
cdr3_nt: TGTGCCAGCAGCTTAGGCGGGAGCGGTGAGCAGTTCTTC
cdr3_aa: CASSLGGSGEQFF

v_call: TRBV7-9
d_call: TRBD1
clone_size: -
j_call: TRBJ2-4
cdr3_nt: TGTGCCAGCAGCCGGACAGGTTATCTAGCCAAAAACATTCAGTACTTC
cdr3_aa: CASSRTGYLAKNIQYF

v_call: TRBV28
d_call: TRBD2
clone_size: -
j_call: TRBJ2-3
cdr3_nt: TGTGCCAGCAGTTTATTCTCGGCGGGGGGCACAGATACGCAGTATTTT
cdr3_aa: CASSLFSAGGTDTQYF

v_call: TRBV28
d_call: TRBD2
clone_size: -
j_call: TRBJ2-1
cdr3_nt: TGTGCCAGCAGAAATGAACTAGCGGGAGGAAGTGAGCAGTTCTTC
cdr3_aa: CASRNELAGGSEQFF

v_call: TRBV11-3
d_call: -
clone_size: -
j_call: TRBJ1-1
cdr3_nt: TGTGCCAGCAGCCGCACGGGGGTTACTGAAGCTTTCTTT
cdr3_aa: CASSRTGVTEAFF

v_call: TRBV2
d_call: -
clone_size: many
j_call: TRBJ1-1
cdr3_nt: TGTGCCAGCACCGCCGGGAGGATGAACACTGAAGCTTTCTTT
cdr3_aa: CASTAGRMNTEAFF

v_call: TRBV27
d_call: TRBD2
clone_size: -
j_call: TRBJ2-2
cdr3_nt: TGTGCCAGCAGTTTAGTAGCGGGAGAGGAATCCGGGGAGCTGTTTTTT
cdr3_aa: CASSLVAGEESGELFF

v_call: TRBV9
d_call: -
clone_size: -
j_call: TRBJ1-1
cdr3_nt: TGTGCCAGCAGCGTAGCGGGAGGAACGGACACTGAAGCTTTCTTT
cdr3_aa: CASSVAGGTDTEAFF

v_call: TRBV27
d_call: TRBD2
clone_size: -
j_call: TRBJ2-2
cdr3_nt: TGTGCCAGCAGTTGGACCCTGGCGGGAGGGAGCACCGGGGAGCTGTTTTTT
cdr3_aa: CASSWTLAGGSTGELFF

v_call: TRBV18
d_call: TRBD1
clone_size: -
j_call: TRBJ2-1
cdr3_nt: TGTGCCAGCTCACCAAGACAGGGGTTAAATGAGCAGTTCTTC
cdr3_aa: CASSPRQGLNEQFF

v_call: TRBV5-4
d_call: -
clone_size: few
j_call: TRBJ2-1
cdr3_nt: TGTGCCAGCAGCGCCCCAGGACACACGGTCTACAATGAGCAGTTCTTC
cdr3_aa: CASSAPGHTVYNEQFF

v_call: TRBV5-5
d_call: -
clone_size: -
j_call: TRBJ2-7
cdr3_nt: TGTGCCAGCAGTTCCCGGGGCTACGAGCAGTACTTC
cdr3_aa: CASSSRGYEQYF

v_call: TRBV6-4
d_call: -
clone_size: few
j_call: TRBJ2-7
cdr3_nt: TGTGCCAGCATCAATCGGGGCGGGGAGAGCTCCTACGAGCAGTACTTC
cdr3_aa: CASINRGGESSYEQYF

v_call: TRBV12-3/TRBV12-4
d_call: -
clone_size: -
j_call: TRBJ1-1
cdr3_nt: TGTGCCAGCAGCAGGAACACTGAAGCTTTCTTT
cdr3_aa: CASSRNTEAFF

v_call: TRBV5-1
d_call: -
clone_size: once
j_call: TRBJ2-1
cdr3_nt: TGCGCCAGCAGCCTCGCCGGCGGCGCCTACAATGAGCAGTTCTTC
cdr3_aa: CASSLAGGAYNEQFF

v_call: TRBV7-2
d_call: -
clone_size: once
j_call: TRBJ1-4
cdr3_nt: TGTGCCAGCAGCTTATGGCCCTTACGGGATGAAAAACTGTTTTTT
cdr3_aa: CASSLWPLRDEKLFF

v_call: TRBV23-1
d_call: TRBD2
clone_size: -
j_call: TRBJ2-1
cdr3_nt: TGCGCCAGCAGTAGACGGGAGGGCCGTAACAATGAGCAGTTCTTC
cdr3_aa: CASSRREGRNNEQFF

v_call: TRBV2
d_call: TRBD2
clone_size: -
j_call: TRBJ2-2
cdr3_nt: TGTGCCAGCAGTGTACTAGCGGATACCGGGGAGCTGTTTTTT
cdr3_aa: CASSVLADTGELFF